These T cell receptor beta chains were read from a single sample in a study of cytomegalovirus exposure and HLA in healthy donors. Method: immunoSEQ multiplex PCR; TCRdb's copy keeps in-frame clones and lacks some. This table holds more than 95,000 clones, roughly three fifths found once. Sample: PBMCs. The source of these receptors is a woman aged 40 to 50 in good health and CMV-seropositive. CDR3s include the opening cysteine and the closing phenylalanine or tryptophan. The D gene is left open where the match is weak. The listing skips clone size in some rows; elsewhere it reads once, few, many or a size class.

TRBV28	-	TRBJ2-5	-	TGTGCCAGCAGTGAAAATAGCCCGAAGACCCAGTACTTC	CASSENSPKTQYF
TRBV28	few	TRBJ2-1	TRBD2	TGTGCCAGCAGTTTGGGGAGGGAGGATGAGCAGTTCTTC	CASSLGREDEQFF
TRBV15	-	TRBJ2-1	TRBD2	TGTGCCACCAGCAGGGAGCGGGACTACAATGAGCAGTTCTTC	CATSRERDYNEQFF
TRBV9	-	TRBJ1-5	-	TGTGCCAGCAGCGTATCCGGCAATCAGCCCCAGCATTTT	CASSVSGNQPQHF
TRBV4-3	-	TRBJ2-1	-	TGCGCCAGCAGCCAAGGACTCGACAATGAGCAGTTCTTC	CASSQGLDNEQFF
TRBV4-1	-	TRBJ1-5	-	TGCGCCAGCAGCCAAGTGGCGGGGGGCGGCAATCAGCCCCAGCATTTT	CASSQVAGGGNQPQHF
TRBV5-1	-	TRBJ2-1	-	TGCGCCAGCAGCCGCGCGAGCTCCTACAATGAGCAGTTCTTC	CASSRASSYNEQFF
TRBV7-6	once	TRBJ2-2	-	TGTGCCAGCAGCTTAGCGCTGTCTAGTTCTCCCACCGGGGAGCTGTTTTTT	CASSLALSSSPTGELFF
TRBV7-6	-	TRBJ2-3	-	TGTGCCAGCAGCTCGGCAGATACGCAGTATTTT	CASSSADTQYF
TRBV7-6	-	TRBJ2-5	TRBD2	TGTGCCAGCAGCTCAATGACTAGCCAAGGCCAAGAGACCCAGTACTTC	CASSSMTSQGQETQYF
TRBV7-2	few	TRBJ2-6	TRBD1	TGTGCCAGCAGCCGAACAGGGGGCACTGGGGCCAACGTCCTGACTTTC	CASSRTGGTGANVLTF
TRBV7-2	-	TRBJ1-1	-	TGTGCCAGCAGCTTATTAAGACAGAACACTGAAGCTTTCTTT	CASSLLRQNTEAFF
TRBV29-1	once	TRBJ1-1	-	TGCAGCGCGAGTCTGGGGGCAGATGAAGCTTTCTTT	CSASLGADEAFF
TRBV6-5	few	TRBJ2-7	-	TGTGCCAGCAGTTACGATCGGGACTCCTACGAGCAGTACTTC	CASSYDRDSYEQYF
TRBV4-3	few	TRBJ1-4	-	TGCGCCAGCAGCCAAGAGTATCGGACGGGGGAAAAACTGTTTTTT	CASSQEYRTGEKLFF
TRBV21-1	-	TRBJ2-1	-	TGTGCCAGCAGCAAACGAGAACCTAGCGGGTACCACAATGAGCAGTTCTTC	CASSKREPSGYHNEQFF
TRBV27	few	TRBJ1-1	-	TGTGCCAGCAGTCCCTCTGGGCAGGGGAAGAGGGACACTGAAGCTTTCTTT	CASSPSGQGKRDTEAFF
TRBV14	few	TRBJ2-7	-	TGTGCCAGCAGCCAAAATCTACTCCCCGAACAGTACTTC	CASSQNLLPEQYF
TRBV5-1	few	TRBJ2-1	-	TGCGCCAGCAGCTTGGCCCTAAACTCCTACAATGAGCAGTTCTTC	CASSLALNSYNEQFF
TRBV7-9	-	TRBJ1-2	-	TGTGCCAGCAGCGCACTTGCCGGACACGAAAAAGATGGCTACACCTTC	CASSALAGHEKDGYTF
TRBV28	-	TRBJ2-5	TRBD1	TGTGCCAGCAGCCAAACAGGGGGCGGAAAGACCCAGTACTTC	CASSQTGGGKTQYF
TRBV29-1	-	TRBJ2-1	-	TGCAGCGTTGGAGCGGCGGGAAGCTTCTACAATGAGCAGTTCTTC	CSVGAAGSFYNEQFF
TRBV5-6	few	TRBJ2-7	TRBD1	TGTGCCAGCAGCTTGGTTGGGGGACAGGGGTACGAGCAGTACTTC	CASSLVGGQGYEQYF
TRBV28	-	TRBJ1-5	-	TGTGCCAGCAGCGAGAATCAGCCCCAGCATTTT	CASSENQPQHF
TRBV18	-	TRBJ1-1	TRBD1	TGTGCCAGCTCCCAACAGGGGGGGGGCACTGAAGCTTTCTTT	CASSQQGGGTEAFF
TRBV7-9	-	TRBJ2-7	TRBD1	TGTGCCAGCACCCGACGCTGGACAGGGGGTAATTACGAGCAGTACTTC	CASTRRWTGGNYEQYF
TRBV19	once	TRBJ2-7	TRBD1	TGTGCCAGTAGTATGACAGGGACCGAGCAGTACTTC	CASSMTGTEQYF
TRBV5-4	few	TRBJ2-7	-	TGTGCCAGCAGCGTCGACAGGAGCTCCTACGAGCAGTACTTC	CASSVDRSSYEQYF
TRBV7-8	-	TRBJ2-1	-	TGTGCCAGCAGCACCGACATCCACAATGAGCAGTTCTTC	CASSTDIHNEQFF